This TCR beta chain was identified during a study of graft-versus-host responses after intestinal transplantation. At the level of the study: Multivisceral, liver-intestinal, or isolated intestinal transplants were given to recipients. Tacrolimus plus steroids were given to all recipients for about three years, preceded by anti-thymocyte globulin induction.

Turning to this clone: Its cognate antigen is unknown.

Findings of the study overall: GvH clones turned up in recipient marrow; some had shown up first in ileum or blood. Association was observed between peak circulating GvH clone levels and early post-transplant HvG declines.

Germline V gene data show CDR1 as MGHRA and CDR2 as YSYEKL. CDR3 length equals 15 residues. Trimming removed 3 bases at V and 3 bases at J, with 14 bases between. Clones were sequenced by immunoSEQ multiplex PCR, and TCRdb holds only the in-frame ones, with some missing. The sample gives tens of thousands of clones, 90% to 95% of which show up once; around 0.2% is in the top ten. V gene TRBV4-1 combines with J gene TRBJ1-2; a weak D match, TRBD1 (6 bases). Sequencing was performed on unstimulated CD8+ T cells sorted from spleen or lymph node cells, taken before transplant. This TCR was sampled from a human donor who was the organ donor for an intestinal transplant. The CDR3 sequence is CASSQGPTGDYGYTF. Here the CDR3 DNA reads TGCGCCAGCAGCCAGGGACCGACAGGCGACTATGGCTACACCTTC.